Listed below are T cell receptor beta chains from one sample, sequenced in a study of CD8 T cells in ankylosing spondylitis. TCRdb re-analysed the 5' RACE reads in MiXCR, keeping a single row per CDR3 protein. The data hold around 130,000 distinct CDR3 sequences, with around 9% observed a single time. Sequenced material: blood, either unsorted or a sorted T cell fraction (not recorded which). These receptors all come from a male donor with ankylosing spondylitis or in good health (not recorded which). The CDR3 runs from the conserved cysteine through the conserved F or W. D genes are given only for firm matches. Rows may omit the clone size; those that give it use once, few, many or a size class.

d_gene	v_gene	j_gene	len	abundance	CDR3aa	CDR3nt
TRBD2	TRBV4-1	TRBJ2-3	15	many	CASSQQLADTDTQYF	TGCGCCAGCAGCCAACAACTAGCGGACACAGATACGCAGTATTTT
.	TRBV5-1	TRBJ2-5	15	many	CASSRNQGTQETQYF	TGCGCCAGCAGCCGGAACCAGGGGACCCAAGAGACCCAGTACTTC
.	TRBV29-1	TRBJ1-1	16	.	CSVGPQMGTENTEAFF	TGCAGCGTTGGACCGCAGATGGGGACGGAGAACACTGAAGCTTTCTTT
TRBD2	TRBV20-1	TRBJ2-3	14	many	CSATTSGIGDTQYF	TGCAGTGCGACGACTAGCGGGATCGGAGATACGCAGTATTTT
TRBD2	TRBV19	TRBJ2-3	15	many	CASSIWREAADTQYF	TGTGCCAGTAGTATATGGCGGGAGGCCGCAGATACGCAGTATTTT
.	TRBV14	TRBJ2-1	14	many	CASSQDFGGNEQFF	TGTGCCAGCAGCCAAGATTTCGGGGGCAATGAGCAGTTCTTC
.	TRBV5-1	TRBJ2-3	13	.	CASSPRVADTQYF	TGCGCCAGCAGCCCCAGGGTTGCAGATACGCAGTATTTT
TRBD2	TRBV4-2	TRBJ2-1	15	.	CASSHLAGGYNEQFF	TGTGCCAGCAGCCACCTAGCGGGAGGGTACAATGAGCAGTTCTTC
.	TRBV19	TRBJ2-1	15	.	CASSTTAIGYNEQFF	TGTGCCAGTAGTACTACAGCGATTGGGTACAATGAGCAGTTCTTC
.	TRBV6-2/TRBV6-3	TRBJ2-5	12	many	CATLTQQETQYF	TGTGCCACCCTCACCCAACAAGAGACCCAGTACTTC
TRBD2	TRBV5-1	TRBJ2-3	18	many	CASSKTGTSGFRTDTQYF	TGCGCCAGCAGCAAGACCGGGACTAGCGGATTCCGCACAGATACGCAGTATTTT
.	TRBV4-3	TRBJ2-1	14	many	CASSQEDYVNEQFF	TGCGCCAGCAGCCAAGAGGACTACGTGAATGAGCAGTTCTTC
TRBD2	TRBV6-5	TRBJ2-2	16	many	CASSYSLAGVPGELFF	TGTGCCAGCAGTTACTCCCTAGCGGGAGTCCCCGGGGAGCTGTTTTTT
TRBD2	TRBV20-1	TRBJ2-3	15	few	CSARRLAGVGDTQYF	TGCAGTGCTAGAAGACTAGCGGGAGTGGGAGATACGCAGTATTTT
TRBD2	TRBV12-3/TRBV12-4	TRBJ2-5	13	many	CASRKREPETQYF	TGTGCCAGCAGGAAGCGGGAGCCAGAGACCCAGTACTTC
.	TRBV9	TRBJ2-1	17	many	CASSTKLYASNYNEQFF	TGTGCCAGCAGCACCAAACTATACGCCAGCAACTACAATGAGCAGTTCTTC
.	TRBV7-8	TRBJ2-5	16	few	CASSLVAGVVQETQYF	TGTGCCAGCAGCTTAGTCGCAGGGGTCGTCCAAGAGACCCAGTACTTC
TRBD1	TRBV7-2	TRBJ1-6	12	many	CASSKYGTGMVF	TGTGCCAGCAGCAAGTACGGGACAGGGATGGTCTTT
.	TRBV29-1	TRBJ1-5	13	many	CSVRAGGNQPQHF	TGCAGCGTGCGGGCAGGGGGCAATCAGCCCCAGCATTTT
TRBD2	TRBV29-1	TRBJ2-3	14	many	CSADGLAGADTQYF	TGCAGCGCCGACGGTTTAGCGGGAGCAGATACGCAGTATTTT
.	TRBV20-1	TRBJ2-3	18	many	CSARDSLSAEGLTDTQYF	TGCAGTGCTAGAGATTCTCTGTCGGCGGAGGGGTTGACAGATACGCAGTATTTT
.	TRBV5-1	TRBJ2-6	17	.	CASSLVLRSDGANVLTF	TGCGCCAGCAGCTTGGTACTTAGGTCAGACGGGGCCAACGTCCTGACTTTC
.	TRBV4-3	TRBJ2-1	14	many	CASSQAGAKNEQFF	TGCGCCAGCAGCCAAGCGGGAGCGAAGAATGAGCAGTTCTTC
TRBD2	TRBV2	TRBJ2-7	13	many	CASRSGNIYEQYF	TGTGCCAGCAGAAGCGGGAATATCTACGAGCAGTACTTC
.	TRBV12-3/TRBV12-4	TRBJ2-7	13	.	CASNGGNSYEQYF	TGTGCCAGCAACGGCGGGAACTCCTACGAGCAGTACTTC
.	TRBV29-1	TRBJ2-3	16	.	CSVELSWTISPDTQYF	TGCAGCGTTGAATTGAGTTGGACGATATCCCCAGATACGCAGTATTTT
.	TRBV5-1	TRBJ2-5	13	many	CASSLGSEETQYF	TGCGCCAGCAGCTTGGGGTCAGAAGAGACCCAGTACTTC
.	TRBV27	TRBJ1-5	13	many	CASSFAANQPQHF	TGTGCCAGCAGTTTTGCGGCTAATCAGCCCCAGCATTTT
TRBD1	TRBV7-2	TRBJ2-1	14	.	CVSSLGQGYNEQFF	TGTGTCAGCAGCTTAGGACAGGGCTACAATGAGCAGTTCTTC
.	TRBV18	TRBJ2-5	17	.	CASSTKIQQARQETQYF	TGTGCCAGCTCAACAAAGATACAACAGGCGCGCCAAGAGACCCAGTACTTC
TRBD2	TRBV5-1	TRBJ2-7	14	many	CASSFKSGGLEQYF	TGCGCCAGCAGCTTTAAGTCGGGAGGCCTCGAGCAGTACTTC
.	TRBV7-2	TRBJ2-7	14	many	CASSLAGKAYEQYF	TGTGCCAGCAGCTTAGCGGGAAAAGCCTACGAGCAGTACTTC